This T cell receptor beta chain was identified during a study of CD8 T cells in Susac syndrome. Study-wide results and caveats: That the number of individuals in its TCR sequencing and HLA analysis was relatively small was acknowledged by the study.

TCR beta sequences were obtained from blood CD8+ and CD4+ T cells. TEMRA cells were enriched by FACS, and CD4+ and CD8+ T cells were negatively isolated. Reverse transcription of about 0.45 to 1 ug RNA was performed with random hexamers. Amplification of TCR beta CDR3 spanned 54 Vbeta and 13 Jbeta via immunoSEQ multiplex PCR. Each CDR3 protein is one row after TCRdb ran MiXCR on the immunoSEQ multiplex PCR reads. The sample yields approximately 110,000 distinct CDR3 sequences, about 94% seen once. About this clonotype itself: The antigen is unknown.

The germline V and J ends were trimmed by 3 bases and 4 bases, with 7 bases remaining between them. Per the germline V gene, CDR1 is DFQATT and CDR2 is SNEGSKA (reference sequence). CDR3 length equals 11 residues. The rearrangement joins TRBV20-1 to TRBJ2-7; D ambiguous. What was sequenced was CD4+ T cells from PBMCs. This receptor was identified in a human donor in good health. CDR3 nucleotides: TGCAGTGCTAGGCGAGGATACGAGCAGTACTTC. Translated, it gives CSARRGYEQYF.